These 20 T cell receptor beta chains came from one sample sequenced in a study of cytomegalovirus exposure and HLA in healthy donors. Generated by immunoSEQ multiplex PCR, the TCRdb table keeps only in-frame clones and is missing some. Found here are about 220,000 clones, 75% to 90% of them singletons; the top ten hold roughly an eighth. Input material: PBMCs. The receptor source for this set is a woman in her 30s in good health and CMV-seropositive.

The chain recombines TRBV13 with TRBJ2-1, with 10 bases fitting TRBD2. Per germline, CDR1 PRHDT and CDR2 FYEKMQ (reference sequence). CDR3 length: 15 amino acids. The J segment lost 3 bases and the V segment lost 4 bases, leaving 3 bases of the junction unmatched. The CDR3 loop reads CASSSLAGHYNEQFF. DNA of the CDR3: TGTGCCAGCAGCTCACTAGCGGGACACTACAATGAGCAGTTCTTC. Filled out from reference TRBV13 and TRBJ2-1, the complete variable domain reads AAGVIQSPRHLIKEKRETATLKCYPIPRHDTVYWYQQGPGQDPQFLISFYEKMQSDKGSIPDRFSAQQFSDYHSELNMSSLELGDSALYFCASSSLAGHYNEQFFGPGTRLTVL.

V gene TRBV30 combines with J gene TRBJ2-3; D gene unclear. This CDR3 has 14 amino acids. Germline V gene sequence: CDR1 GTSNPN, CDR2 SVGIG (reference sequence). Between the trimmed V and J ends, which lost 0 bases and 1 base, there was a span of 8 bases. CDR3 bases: TGTGCCTGGAGTGTACTACTTGGCACAGATACGCAGTATTTT. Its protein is CAWSVLLGTDTQYF.

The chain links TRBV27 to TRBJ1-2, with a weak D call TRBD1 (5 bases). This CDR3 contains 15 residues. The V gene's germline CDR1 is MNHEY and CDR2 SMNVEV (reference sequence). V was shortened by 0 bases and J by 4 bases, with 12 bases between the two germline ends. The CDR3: CASSLSVQGAYGYTF. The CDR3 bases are TGTGCCAGCAGTTTATCGGTCCAGGGCGCCTATGGCTACACCTTC.

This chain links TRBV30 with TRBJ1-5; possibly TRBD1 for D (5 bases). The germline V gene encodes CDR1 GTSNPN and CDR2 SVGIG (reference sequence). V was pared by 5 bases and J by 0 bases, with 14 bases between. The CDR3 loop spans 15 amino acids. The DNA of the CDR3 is TGTGCCTGGGGGAGGGGTGGAGTTAGCAATCAGCCCCAGCATTTT. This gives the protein CAWGRGGVSNQPQHF.

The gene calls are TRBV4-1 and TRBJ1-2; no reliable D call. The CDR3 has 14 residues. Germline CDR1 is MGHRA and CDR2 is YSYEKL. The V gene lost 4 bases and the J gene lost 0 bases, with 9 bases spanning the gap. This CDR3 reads CASSPYSANYGYTF. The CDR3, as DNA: TGCGCCAGCAGCCCATACAGTGCTAACTATGGCTACACCTTC.

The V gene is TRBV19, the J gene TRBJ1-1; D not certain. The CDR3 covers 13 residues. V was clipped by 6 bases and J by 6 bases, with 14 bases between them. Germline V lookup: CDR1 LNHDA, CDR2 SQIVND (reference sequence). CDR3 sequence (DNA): TGTGCCAGTAGGCCCCCCGGTTTGGCTGAAGCTTTCTTT. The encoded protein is CASRPPGLAEAFF.

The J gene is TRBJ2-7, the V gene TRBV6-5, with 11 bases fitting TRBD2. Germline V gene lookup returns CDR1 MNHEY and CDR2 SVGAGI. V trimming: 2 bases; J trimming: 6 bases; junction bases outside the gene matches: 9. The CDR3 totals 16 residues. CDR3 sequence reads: CASSYVLAGGPIEQYF. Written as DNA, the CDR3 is TGTGCCAGCAGTTACGTTTTAGCGGGAGGGCCAATCGAGCAGTACTTC.

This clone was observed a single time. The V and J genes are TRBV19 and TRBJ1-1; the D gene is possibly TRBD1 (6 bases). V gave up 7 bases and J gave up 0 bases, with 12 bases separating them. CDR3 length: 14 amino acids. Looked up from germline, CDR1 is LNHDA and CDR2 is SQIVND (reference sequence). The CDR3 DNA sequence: TGTGCCAGTAAGCAGGGGAGGATGAACACTGAAGCTTTCTTT. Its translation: CASKQGRMNTEAFF.

The CDR3 sequence: CAWSPPDRGWTTGELFF. The CDR3 nucleotides read TGTGCCTGGAGTCCCCCAGACAGGGGGTGGACTACCGGGGAGCTGTTTTTT. The V gene is TRBV30, the J gene TRBJ2-2; 9 nucleotides agree with TRBD1. Germline CDR1 is GTSNPN and CDR2 is SVGIG (reference sequence). The CDR3 has 17 residues. The V gene end was trimmed by 2 bases and the J gene end by 5 bases; junction bases not matched to a gene: 12.

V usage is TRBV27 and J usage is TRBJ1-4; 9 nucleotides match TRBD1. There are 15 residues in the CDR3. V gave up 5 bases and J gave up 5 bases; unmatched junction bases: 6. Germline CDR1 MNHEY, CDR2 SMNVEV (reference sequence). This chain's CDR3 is CASSPQTGGNEKLFF. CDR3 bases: TGTGCCAGCAGTCCCCAGACAGGGGGAAATGAAAAACTGTTTTTT.

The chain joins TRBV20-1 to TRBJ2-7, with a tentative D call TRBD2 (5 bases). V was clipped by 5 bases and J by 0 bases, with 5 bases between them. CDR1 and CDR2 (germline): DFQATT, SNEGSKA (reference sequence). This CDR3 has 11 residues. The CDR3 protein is CSALASYEQYF. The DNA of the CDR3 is TGCAGTGCTCTAGCCTCCTACGAGCAGTACTTC.

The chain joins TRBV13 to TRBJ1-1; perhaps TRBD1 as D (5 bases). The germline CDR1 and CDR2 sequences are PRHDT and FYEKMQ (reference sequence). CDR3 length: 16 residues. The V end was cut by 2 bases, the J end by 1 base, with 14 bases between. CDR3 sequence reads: CASSLNSMGPNTEAFF. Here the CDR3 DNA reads TGTGCCAGCAGCTTAAACTCTATGGGGCCGAACACTGAAGCTTTCTTT.

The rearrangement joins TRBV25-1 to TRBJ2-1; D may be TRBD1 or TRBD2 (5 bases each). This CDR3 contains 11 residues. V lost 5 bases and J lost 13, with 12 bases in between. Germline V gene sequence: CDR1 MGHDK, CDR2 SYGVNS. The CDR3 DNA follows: TGTGCCAGCAGTACCCGGGGACCTCAGTTCTTC. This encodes CASSTRGPQFF.

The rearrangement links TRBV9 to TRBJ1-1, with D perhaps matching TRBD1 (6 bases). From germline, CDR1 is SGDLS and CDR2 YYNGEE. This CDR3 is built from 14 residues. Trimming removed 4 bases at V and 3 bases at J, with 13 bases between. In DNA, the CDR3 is TGTGCCAGCAGCCCAGGAGGGGGTCACACTGAAGCTTTCTTT. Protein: CASSPGGGHTEAFF.

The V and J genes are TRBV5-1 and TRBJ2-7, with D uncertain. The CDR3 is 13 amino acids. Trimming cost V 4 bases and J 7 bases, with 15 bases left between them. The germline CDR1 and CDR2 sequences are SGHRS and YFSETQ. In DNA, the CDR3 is TGCGCCAGCAGCGTCGCTCGGACCGGGGAGCAGTACTTC. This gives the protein CASSVARTGEQYF. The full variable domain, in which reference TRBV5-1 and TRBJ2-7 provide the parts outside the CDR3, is KAGVTQTPRYLIKTRGQQVTLSCSPISGHRSVSWYQQTPGQGLQFLFEYFSETQRNKGNFPGRFSGRQFSNSRSEMNVSTLELGDSALYLCASSVARTGEQYFGPGTRLTVT.

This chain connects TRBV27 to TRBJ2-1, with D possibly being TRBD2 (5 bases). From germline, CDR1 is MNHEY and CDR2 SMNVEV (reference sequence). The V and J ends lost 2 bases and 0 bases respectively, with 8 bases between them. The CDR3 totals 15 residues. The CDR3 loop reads CASSLGSFSYNEQFF. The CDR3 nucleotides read TGTGCCAGCAGTTTAGGGAGTTTCTCCTACAATGAGCAGTTCTTC.

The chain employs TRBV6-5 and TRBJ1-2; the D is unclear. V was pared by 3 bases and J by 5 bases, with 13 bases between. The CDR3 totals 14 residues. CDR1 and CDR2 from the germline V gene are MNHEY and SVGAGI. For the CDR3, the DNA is TGTGCCAGCAGTTATGATGGCAGGACTTATGGCTACACCTTC. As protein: CASSYDGRTYGYTF.

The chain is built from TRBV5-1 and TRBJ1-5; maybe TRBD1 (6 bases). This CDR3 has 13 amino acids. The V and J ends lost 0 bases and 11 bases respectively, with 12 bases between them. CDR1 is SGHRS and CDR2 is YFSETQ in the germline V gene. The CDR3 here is CASSLGDNRSQHF. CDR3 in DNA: TGCGCCAGCAGCTTGGGGGACAATCGCTCCCAGCATTTT. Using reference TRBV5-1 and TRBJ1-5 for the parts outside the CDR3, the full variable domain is KAGVTQTPRYLIKTRGQQVTLSCSPISGHRSVSWYQQTPGQGLQFLFEYFSETQRNKGNFPGRFSGRQFSNSRSEMNVSTLELGDSALYLCASSLGDNRSQHFGDGTRLSIL.

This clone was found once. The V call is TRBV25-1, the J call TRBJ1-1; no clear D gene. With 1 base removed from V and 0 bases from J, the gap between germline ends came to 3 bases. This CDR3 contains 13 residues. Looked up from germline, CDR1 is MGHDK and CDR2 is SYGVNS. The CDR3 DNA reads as TGTGCCAGCAGTGAATCCATGAACACTGAAGCTTTCTTT. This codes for CASSESMNTEAFF.

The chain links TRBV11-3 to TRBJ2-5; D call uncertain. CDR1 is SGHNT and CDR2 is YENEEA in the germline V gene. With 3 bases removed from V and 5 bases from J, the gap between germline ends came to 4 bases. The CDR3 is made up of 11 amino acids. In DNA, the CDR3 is TGTGCCAGCAGCTTCAGGGAGACCCAGTACTTC. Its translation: CASSFRETQYF.